The clone carrying this T cell receptor beta chain was counted a few times. Tens of millions of PBMCs supplied genomic DNA for unsorted samples. This sample was included in a study of shared clonotypes between healthy human individuals. Trimming removed 0 bases from V and 4 bases from J, with 7 bases in between. From germline, CDR1 is SGDLS and CDR2 YYNGEE. The CDR3 consists of 14 residues. The assay was run at deep level. Here immunoSEQ multiplex PCR was the method, and the copy in TCRdb shows in-frame clones only, minus some. Here the sample spans roughly 500,000 clones, 70% to 80% being singletons. Sequencing was performed on PBMCs. This receptor was obtained from a woman in her thirties or forties in good health. Some clones in this sample may be carry-over from other donors' samples. V usage is TRBV9 and J usage is TRBJ2-2; D call uncertain. CDR3 nucleotide sequence: TGTGCCAGCAGCGTAGCTACGGTCACCGGGGAGCTGTTTTTT. Translated: CASSVATVTGELFF.